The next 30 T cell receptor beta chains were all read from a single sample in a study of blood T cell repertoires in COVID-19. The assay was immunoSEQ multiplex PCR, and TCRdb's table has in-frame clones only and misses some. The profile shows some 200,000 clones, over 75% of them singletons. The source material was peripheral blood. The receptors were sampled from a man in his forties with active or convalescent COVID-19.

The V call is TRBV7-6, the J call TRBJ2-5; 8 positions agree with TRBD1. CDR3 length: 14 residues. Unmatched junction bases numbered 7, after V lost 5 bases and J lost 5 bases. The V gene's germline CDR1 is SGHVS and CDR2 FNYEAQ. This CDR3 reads CASSVITGGETQYF. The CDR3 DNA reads TGTGCCAGCAGCGTTATCACAGGGGGGGAGACCCAGTACTTC.

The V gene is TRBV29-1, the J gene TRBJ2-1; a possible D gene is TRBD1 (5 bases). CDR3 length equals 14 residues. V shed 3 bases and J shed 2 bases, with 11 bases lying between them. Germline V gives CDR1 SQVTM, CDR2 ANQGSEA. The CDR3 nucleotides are TGCAGCGTTGAGGGGATGACAGCCTACAATGAGCAGTTCTTC. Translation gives CSVEGMTAYNEQFF.

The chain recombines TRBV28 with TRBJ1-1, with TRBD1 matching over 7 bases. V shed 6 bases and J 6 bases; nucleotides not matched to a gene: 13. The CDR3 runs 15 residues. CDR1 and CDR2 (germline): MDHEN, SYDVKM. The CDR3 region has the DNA TGTGCCAGCAGCTCCAGGGGGTCGGTAGTAGCTGAAGCTTTCTTT. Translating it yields CASSSRGSVVAEAFF.

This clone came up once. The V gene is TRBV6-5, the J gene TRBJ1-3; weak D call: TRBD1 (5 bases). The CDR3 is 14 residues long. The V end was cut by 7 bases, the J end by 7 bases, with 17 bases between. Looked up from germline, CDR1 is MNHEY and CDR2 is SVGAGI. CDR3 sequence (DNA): TGTGCCAGCACGGGGGGAATCACGGGGAACACCATATATTTT. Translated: CASTGGITGNTIYF.

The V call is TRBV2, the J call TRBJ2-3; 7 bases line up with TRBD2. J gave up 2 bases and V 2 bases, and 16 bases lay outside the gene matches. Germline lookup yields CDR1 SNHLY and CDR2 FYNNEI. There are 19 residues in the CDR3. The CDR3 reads CASSESANNFGDYTDTQYF. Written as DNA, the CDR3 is TGTGCCAGCAGTGAATCCGCCAATAATTTTGGGGACTACACAGATACGCAGTATTTT.

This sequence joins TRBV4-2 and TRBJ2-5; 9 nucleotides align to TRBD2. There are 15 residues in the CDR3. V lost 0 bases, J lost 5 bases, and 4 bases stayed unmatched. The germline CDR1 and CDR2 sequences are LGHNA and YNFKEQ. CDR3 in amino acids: CASSQERGGRETQYF. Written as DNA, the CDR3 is TGTGCCAGCAGCCAAGAGCGGGGGGGCCGGGAGACCCAGTACTTC.

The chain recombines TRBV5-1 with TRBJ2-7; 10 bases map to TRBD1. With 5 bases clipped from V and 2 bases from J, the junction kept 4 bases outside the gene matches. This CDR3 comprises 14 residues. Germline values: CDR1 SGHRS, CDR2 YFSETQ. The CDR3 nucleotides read TGCGCCAGCAGGTCCGGGACAGGGGCCTACGAGCAGTACTTC. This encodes CASRSGTGAYEQYF.

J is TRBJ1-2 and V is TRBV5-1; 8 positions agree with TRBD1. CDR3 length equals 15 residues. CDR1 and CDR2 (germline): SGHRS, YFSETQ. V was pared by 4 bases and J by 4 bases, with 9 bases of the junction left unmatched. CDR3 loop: CASSPGTGFSYGYTF. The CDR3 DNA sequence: TGCGCCAGCAGCCCCGGGACAGGATTTAGCTATGGCTACACCTTC.

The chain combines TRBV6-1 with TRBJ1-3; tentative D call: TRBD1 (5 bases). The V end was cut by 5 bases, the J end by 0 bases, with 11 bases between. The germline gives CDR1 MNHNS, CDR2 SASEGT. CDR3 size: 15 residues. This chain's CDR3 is CASSNARVSGNTIYF. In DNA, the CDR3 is TGTGCCAGCAGTAACGCCAGGGTCTCTGGAAACACCATATATTTT.

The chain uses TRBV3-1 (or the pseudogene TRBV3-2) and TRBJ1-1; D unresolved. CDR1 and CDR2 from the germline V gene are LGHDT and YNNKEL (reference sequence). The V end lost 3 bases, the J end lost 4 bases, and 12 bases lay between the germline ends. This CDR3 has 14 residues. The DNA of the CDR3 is TGTGCCAGCAGCCAGATCGACTTGGCCACTGAAGCTTTCTTT. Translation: CASSQIDLATEAFF.

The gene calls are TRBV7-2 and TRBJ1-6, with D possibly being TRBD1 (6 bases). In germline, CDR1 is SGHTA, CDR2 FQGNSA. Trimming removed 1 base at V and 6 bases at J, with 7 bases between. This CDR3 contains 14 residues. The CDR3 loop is CASSLGTVNSPLHF. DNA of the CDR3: TGTGCCAGCAGCTTAGGGACAGTTAATTCACCCCTCCACTTT. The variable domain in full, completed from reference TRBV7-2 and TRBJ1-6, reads GAGVSQSPSNKVTEKGKDVELRCDPISGHTALYWYRQSLGQGLEFLIYFQGNSAPDKSGLPSDRFSAERTGGSVSTLTIQRTQQEDSAVYLCASSLGTVNSPLHFGNGTRLTVT.

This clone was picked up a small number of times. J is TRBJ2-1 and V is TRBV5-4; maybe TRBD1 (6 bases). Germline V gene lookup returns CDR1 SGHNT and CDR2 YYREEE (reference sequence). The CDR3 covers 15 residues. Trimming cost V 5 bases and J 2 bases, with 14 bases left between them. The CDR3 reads CASSTQGPTYNEQFF. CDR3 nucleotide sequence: TGTGCCAGCAGTACTCAGGGGCCTACCTACAATGAGCAGTTCTTC.

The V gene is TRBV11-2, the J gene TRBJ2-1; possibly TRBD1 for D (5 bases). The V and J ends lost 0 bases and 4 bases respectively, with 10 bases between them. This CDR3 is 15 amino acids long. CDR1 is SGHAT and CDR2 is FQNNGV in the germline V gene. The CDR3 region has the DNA TGTGCCAGCAGCTTAGATCCCGGACATTACAATGAGCAGTTCTTC. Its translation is CASSLDPGHYNEQFF.

In DNA form, the CDR3 reads TGTGCCAGCAGCCCCTACAGGATTGTAACTAATGAAAAACTGTTTTTT. Its translation is CASSPYRIVTNEKLFF. The rearrangement links TRBV7-8 to TRBJ1-4; D might be TRBD1 (5 bases). The ends were cut back, 5 bases at V and 1 base at J, with 14 bases in the middle. The CDR3 covers 16 residues. CDR1 and CDR2 (germline): SGHVS, FQNEAQ.

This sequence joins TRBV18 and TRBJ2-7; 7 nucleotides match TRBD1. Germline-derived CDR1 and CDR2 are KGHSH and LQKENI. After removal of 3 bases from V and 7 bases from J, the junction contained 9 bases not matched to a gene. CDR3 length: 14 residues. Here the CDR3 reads CASSPGQITREQYF. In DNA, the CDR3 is TGTGCCAGCTCACCGGGACAGATCACGCGGGAGCAGTACTTC.

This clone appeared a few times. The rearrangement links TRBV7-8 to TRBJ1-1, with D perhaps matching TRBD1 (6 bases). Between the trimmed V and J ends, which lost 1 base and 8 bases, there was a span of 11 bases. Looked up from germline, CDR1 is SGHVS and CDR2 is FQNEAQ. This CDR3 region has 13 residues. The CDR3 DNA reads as TGTGCCAGCAGCTTAGTCCTCACAGGGGAAGCTTTCTTT. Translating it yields CASSLVLTGEAFF. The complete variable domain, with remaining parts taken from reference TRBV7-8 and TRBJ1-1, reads GAGVSQSPRYKVAKRGQDVALRCDPISGHVSLFWYQQALGQGPEFLTYFQNEAQLDKSGLPSDRFFAERPEGSVSTLKIQRTQQEDSAVYLCASSLVLTGEAFFGQGTRLTVV.

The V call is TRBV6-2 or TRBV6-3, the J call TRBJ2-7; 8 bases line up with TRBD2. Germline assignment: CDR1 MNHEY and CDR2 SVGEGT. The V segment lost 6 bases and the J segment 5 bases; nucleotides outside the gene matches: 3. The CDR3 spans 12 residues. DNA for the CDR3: TGTGCCAGCAGCGGACTAGCAGACGAGCAGTACTTC. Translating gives CASSGLADEQYF.

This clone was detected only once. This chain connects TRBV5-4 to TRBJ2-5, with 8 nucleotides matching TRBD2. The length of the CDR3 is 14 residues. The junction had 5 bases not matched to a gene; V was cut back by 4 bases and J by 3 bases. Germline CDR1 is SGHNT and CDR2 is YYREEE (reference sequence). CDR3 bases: TGTGCCAGCAGCGTAACTAGCGGCAAAGAGACCCAGTACTTC. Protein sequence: CASSVTSGKETQYF.

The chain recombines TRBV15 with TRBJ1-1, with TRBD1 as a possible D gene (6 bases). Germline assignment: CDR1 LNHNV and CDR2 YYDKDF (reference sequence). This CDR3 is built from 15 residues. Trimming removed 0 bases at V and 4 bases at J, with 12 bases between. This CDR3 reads CATSREQGRGTEAFF. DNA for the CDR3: TGTGCCACCAGCAGAGAACAGGGCCGGGGCACTGAAGCTTTCTTT.

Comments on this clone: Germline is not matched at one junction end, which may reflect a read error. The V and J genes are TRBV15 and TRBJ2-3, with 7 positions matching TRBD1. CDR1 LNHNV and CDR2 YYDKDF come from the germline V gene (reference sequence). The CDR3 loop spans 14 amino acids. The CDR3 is CATSVRDSKDTQYF. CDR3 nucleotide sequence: TGTGCCACCAGCGTTCGGGACAGCAAAGATACGCAGTATTTT.

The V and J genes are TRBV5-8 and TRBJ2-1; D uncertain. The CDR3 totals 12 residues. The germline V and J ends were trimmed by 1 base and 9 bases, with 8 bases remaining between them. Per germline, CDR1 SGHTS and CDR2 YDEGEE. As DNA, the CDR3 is TGTGCCAGCAGCTTGACCCGAGGTGAGCAGTTCTTC. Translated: CASSLTRGEQFF.

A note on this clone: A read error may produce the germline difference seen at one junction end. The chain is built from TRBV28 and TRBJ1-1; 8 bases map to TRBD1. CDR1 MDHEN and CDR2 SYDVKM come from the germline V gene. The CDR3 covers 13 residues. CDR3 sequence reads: CASSLRGRGPPIF. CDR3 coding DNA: TGTGCCAGCAGTTTAAGGGGCAGGGGGCCACCCATCTTT.

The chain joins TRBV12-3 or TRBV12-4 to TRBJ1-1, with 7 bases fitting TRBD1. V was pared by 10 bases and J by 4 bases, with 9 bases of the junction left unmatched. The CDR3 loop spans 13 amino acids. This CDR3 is CATGLAGGTEAFF. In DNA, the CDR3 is TGTGCCACAGGGTTGGCAGGGGGCACTGAAGCTTTCTTT.

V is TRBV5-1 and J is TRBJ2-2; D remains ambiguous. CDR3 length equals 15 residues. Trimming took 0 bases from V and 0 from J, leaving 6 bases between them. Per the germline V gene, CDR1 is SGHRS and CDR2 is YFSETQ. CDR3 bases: TGCGCCAGCAGCTTGGCAGGTTCGAACACCGGGGAGCTGTTTTTT. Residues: CASSLAGSNTGELFF.

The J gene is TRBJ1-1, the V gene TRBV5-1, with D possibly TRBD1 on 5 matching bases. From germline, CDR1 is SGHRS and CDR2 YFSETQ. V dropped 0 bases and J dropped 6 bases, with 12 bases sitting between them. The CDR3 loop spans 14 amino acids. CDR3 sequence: CASSLDPGKAEAFF. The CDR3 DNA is TGCGCCAGCAGCTTGGACCCAGGGAAGGCTGAAGCTTTCTTT.

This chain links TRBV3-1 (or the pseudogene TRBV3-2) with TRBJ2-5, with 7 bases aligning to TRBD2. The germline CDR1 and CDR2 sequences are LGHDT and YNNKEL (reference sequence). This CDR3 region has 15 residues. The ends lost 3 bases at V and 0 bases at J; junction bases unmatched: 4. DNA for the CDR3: TGTGCCAGCAGCCATGGAGCGGGGAACCAAGAGACCCAGTACTTC. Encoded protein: CASSHGAGNQETQYF.

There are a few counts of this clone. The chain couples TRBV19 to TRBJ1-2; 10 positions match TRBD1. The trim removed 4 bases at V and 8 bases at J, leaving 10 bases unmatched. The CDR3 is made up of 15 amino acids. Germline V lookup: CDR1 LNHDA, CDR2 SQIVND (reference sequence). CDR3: CASSRTGGELQGYTF. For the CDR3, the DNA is TGTGCCAGTAGTAGGACAGGGGGTGAGTTACAAGGCTACACCTTC.

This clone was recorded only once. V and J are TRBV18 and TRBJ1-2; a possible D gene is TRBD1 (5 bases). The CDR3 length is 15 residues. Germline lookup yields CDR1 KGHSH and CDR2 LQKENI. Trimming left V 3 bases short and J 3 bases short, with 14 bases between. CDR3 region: CASSPGGRVHYGYTF. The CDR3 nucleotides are TGTGCCAGCTCACCGGGCGGCAGGGTTCACTATGGCTACACCTTC.

CDR3 in amino acids: CAWSVRSTGGGYTF. CDR3 sequence (DNA): TGTGCCTGGAGTGTACGTTCGACAGGGGGTGGCTACACCTTC. The chain links TRBV30 to TRBJ1-2; 9 bases map to TRBD1. V was clipped by 0 bases and J by 7 bases; unmatched bases: 6. The CDR3 totals 14 residues. CDR1 and CDR2 (germline): GTSNPN, SVGIG (reference sequence). Combining the CDR3 with reference TRBV30 and TRBJ1-2 gives the whole variable domain SQTIHQWPATLVQPVGSPLSLECTVEGTSNPNLYWYRQAAGRGLQLLFYSVGIGQISSEVPQNLSASRPQDRQFILSSKKLLLSDSGFYLCAWSVRSTGGGYTFGSGTRLTVV.

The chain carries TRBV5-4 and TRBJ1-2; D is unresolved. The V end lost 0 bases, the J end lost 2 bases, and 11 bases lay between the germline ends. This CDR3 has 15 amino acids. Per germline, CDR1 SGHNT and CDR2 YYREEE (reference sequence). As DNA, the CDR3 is TGTGCCAGCAGCTTGGGAGCGTCAGAAAACTATGGCTACACCTTC. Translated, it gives CASSLGASENYGYTF.